This T cell receptor (beta chain) emerged from a study of T cell responses to AZD1222 COVID-19 vaccine. Method: immunoSEQ multiplex PCR; TCRdb's copy keeps in-frame clones and lacks some. The profile shows over 120,000 clones, more than 70% of them singletons. The sequence derives from an adult who received the AZD1222 COVID-19 vaccine. Sequences were derived from peripheral blood, sampled 28 days after the second AZD1222 dose.

The CDR3 protein is CASSYFAYSNQPQHF. CDR3 nucleotide sequence: TGTGCCAGCAGTTACTTTGCATATAGCAATCAGCCCCAGCATTTT. The chain recombines TRBV6-2 or TRBV6-3 with TRBJ1-5; no definite D call. Germline V gene sequence: CDR1 MNHEY, CDR2 SVGEGT. V lost 1 base to trimming and J lost 0 bases, with 7 bases between them. CDR3 size: 15 residues.